This TCR beta chain was identified in a study of neurological immune-mediated disorders. There are many counts of this clonotype. For sorted libraries, the input was 1 million CD4+ or CD8+ T cells. Unmatched junction bases numbered 12, after V lost 3 bases and J lost 6 bases. The CDR3 is made up of 16 amino acids. Germline assignment: CDR1 ENHRY and CDR2 SYGVKD. A single record per CDR3 protein comes from TCRdb applying MiXCR to the 5' RACE reads. The sample comprises 14,000 or so distinct CDR3 sequences, more than 6% of which are singletons, and around 24% rests with the top ten. The sequence came from a middle-aged woman in good health. This chain joins TRBV10-3 and TRBJ2-3, with 7 bases identical to TRBD1. Sample: CD8+ T cells from blood. For the CDR3, the DNA is TGTGCCATCAGTGACCACCGGGACAGCCCATGGGATACGCAGTATTTT. The encoded protein is CAISDHRDSPWDTQYF.